These 11 T cell receptor beta chains came from one sample sequenced in a study of cytomegalovirus exposure and HLA in healthy donors. Amplification used 60 Vbeta primers and 13 Jbeta primers. Generated by immunoSEQ multiplex PCR, the TCRdb table keeps only in-frame clones and is missing some. This sample has approximately 120,000 clones, with around 78% found just once. Material: PBMCs. The source is a man aged 18-30 years in good health and CMV-seropositive.

The rearrangement links TRBV7-9 to TRBJ2-1, with unresolved D. This CDR3 has 12 amino acids. The V end was cut by 1 base, the J end by 6 bases, with 4 bases between. CDR1 is SEHNR, CDR2 FQNEAQ, per germline (reference sequence). The CDR3 region has the DNA TGTGCCAGCAGCTTAGGTATCAATGAGCAGTTCTTC. Translation: CASSLGINEQFF.

This clone was detected only once. The chain is built from TRBV30 and TRBJ1-4; a weak D match, TRBD1 (6 bases). This CDR3 has 13 residues. Germline V gives CDR1 GTSNPN, CDR2 SVGIG (reference sequence). V was pared by 1 base and J by 11 bases, with 14 bases between. The CDR3 sequence: CAWSATGAFKLFF. Written as DNA, the CDR3 is TGTGCCTGGAGTGCGACAGGAGCCTTTAAACTGTTTTTT.

The J gene is TRBJ1-2, the V gene TRBV30; 8 bases line up with TRBD1. From germline, CDR1 is GTSNPN and CDR2 SVGIG (reference sequence). The CDR3 is made up of 15 amino acids. The J segment lost 4 bases and the V segment lost 0 bases, leaving 7 bases of the junction unmatched. CDR3 in DNA: TGTGCCTGGAGTGTATATACAGGGGGAGTCTATGGCTACACCTTC. This encodes CAWSVYTGGVYGYTF.

This clone was counted only a few times. This chain uses TRBV6-1 with TRBJ1-1, with D maybe TRBD1 (5 bases). Trimming pared 8 bases from V and 1 base from J, leaving 8 bases between. Per germline, CDR1 MNHNS and CDR2 SASEGT. This CDR3 has 12 amino acids. CDR3 sequence reads: CASWRGNTEAFF. The CDR3 region has the DNA TGTGCCAGCTGGAGGGGGAACACTGAAGCTTTCTTT.

The V call is TRBV2, the J call TRBJ1-6; 7 bases map to TRBD1. Germline V gene data show CDR1 as SNHLY and CDR2 as FYNNEI. J was trimmed by 6 bases and V by 7 bases; bases with no gene match: 9. CDR3 length: 15 amino acids. CDR3 in amino acids: CASKEGAVGNSPLHF. The CDR3 DNA sequence: TGTGCCAGCAAAGAGGGGGCAGTTGGTAATTCACCCCTCCACTTT.

This clone turned up a few times. The CDR3 bases are TGTGCCAGCAGCGGTGAGGGGGTCCTCTACACTGAAGCTTTCTTT. Protein sequence: CASSGEGVLYTEAFF. The rearrangement joins TRBV7-9 to TRBJ1-1, with D tentatively TRBD1 (6 bases). Germline CDR1 SEHNR, CDR2 FQNEAQ (reference sequence). The CDR3 is 15 residues long. The germline V and J ends were trimmed by 5 bases and 3 bases, with 16 bases remaining between them.

The chain combines TRBV10-1 with TRBJ1-4; D is possibly TRBD1 (5 bases). Germline CDR1 reads WNHNN; CDR2 reads SYGVQD (reference sequence). Trimming took off 0 bases at V and 0 bases at J, with 11 bases between the two ends. The CDR3 totals 17 residues. CDR3 nucleotide sequence: TGCGCCAGCAGTGAGTCACAGGTGACGGCAACTAATGAAAAACTGTTTTTT. Encoded protein: CASSESQVTATNEKLFF.

The chain employs TRBV5-4 and TRBJ1-2; D is perhaps TRBD1 (6 bases). Germline-derived CDR1 and CDR2 are SGHNT and YYREEE (reference sequence). Trimming removed 4 bases at V and 7 bases at J, with 11 bases between. The CDR3 spans 12 residues. In DNA form, the CDR3 reads TGTGCCAGCAGCCCCTTAGGGGGTGGCTACACCTTC. Amino acid sequence: CASSPLGGGYTF.

The V gene is TRBV15, the J gene TRBJ2-5, with D perhaps TRBD1 (6 bases). Trimming removed 1 base from V and 3 bases from J, with 9 bases in between. Germline CDR1 LNHNV, CDR2 YYDKDF (reference sequence). The CDR3 contains 14 residues. CDR3 DNA: TGTGCCACCAGCAGAGTTCGGACAGAAGAGACCCAGTACTTC. Its protein product is CATSRVRTEETQYF.

The J gene is TRBJ1-5, the V gene TRBV28, with unresolved D. The germline CDR1 and CDR2 sequences are MDHEN and SYDVKM. The CDR3 is 15 residues long. The V end was cut by 3 bases, the J end by 4 bases, with 13 bases between. The CDR3 here is CASSFSTSGNQPQHF. The CDR3 DNA reads as TGTGCCAGCAGTTTCTCCACCTCGGGGAATCAGCCCCAGCATTTT.

The rearrangement joins TRBV2 to TRBJ2-3, with D possibly TRBD2 on 7 matching bases. Trimming cost V 8 bases and J 4 bases, with 16 bases left between them. Germline-derived CDR1 and CDR2 are SNHLY and FYNNEI. CDR3 length equals 14 residues. The chain's CDR3 is CASLEGRGADTQYF. The CDR3 nucleotides read TGTGCCAGCTTGGAAGGGAGGGGGGCAGATACGCAGTATTTT.